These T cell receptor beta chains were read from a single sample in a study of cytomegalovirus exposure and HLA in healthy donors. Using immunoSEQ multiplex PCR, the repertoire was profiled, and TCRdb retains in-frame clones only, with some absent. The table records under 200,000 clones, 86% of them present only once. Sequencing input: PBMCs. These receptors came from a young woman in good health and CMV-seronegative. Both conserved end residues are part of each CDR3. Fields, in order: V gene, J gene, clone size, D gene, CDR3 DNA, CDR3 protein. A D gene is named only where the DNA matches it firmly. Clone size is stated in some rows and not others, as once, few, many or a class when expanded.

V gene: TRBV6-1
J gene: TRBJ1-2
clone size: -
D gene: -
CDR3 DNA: TGTGCCAGCAGTATGGGGGGTGGCTACACCTTC
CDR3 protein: CASSMGGGYTF

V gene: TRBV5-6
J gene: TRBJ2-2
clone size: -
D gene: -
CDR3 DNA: TGTGCCAGCAGCCTACAGGGTGCGAACACCGGGGAGCTGTTTTTT
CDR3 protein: CASSLQGANTGELFF

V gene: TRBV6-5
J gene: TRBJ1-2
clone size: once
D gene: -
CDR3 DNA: TGTGCCAGCAGTTACTCGCTGGTAGCCGGCTACACCTTC
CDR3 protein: CASSYSLVAGYTF

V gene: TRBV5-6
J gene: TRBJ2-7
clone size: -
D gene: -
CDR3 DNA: TGTGCCAGCAGACCTGGGACGTCTTCCTACGAGCAGTACTTC
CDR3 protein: CASRPGTSSYEQYF

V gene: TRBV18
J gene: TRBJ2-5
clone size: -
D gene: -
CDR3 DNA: TGTGCCAGCTCACCAGCGGGGCGCAGAGCTGAAGAGACCCAGTACTTC
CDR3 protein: CASSPAGRRAEETQYF

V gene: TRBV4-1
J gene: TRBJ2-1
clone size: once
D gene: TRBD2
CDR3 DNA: TGCGCCAGCAGAACTTCCCATACTAGCGGGAGGAGGAATGAGCAGTTCTTC
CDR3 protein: CASRTSHTSGRRNEQFF

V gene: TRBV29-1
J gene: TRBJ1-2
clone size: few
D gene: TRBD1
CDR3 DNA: TGCAGCGTTGGGGACAGAGGCTACACCTTC
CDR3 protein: CSVGDRGYTF

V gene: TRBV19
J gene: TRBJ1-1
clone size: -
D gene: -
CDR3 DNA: TGTGCCAGTATAGGGGGAAGCACTGAAGCTTTCTTT
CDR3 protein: CASIGGSTEAFF

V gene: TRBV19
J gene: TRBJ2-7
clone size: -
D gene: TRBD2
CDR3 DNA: TGTGCCAGTAGTTCCCACCGCGGGAGTTCCTACGAGCAGTACTTC
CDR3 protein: CASSSHRGSSYEQYF

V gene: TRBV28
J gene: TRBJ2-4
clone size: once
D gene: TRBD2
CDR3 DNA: TGTGCCAGCAGTGGCCCCGGGTCCGGGGGGAACATTCAGTACTTC
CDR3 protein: CASSGPGSGGNIQYF

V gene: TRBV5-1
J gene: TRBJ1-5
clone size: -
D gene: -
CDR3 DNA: TGCGCCAGCAGCGAGGGTTCCACTCAGCCCCAGCATTTT
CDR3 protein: CASSEGSTQPQHF

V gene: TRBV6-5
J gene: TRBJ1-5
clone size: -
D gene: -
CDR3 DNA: TGTGCCAGCAGTCGACGGCTAAATCAGCCCCAGCATTTT
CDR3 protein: CASSRRLNQPQHF

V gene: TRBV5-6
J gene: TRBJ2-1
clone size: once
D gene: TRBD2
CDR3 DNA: TGTGCCAGCAGCGATGGGACTAGCGGGCATTATGAGCAGTTCTTC
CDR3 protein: CASSDGTSGHYEQFF

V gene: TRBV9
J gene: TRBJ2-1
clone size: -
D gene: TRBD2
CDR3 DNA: TGTGCCAGCAGCGTAGGGATAGCGGGGTACAATGAGCAGTTCTTC
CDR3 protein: CASSVGIAGYNEQFF

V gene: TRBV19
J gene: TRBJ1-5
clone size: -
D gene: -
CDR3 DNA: TGTGCCAGTAGTATGGGAGGGATAGGCCAGCCCCAGCATTTT
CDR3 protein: CASSMGGIGQPQHF

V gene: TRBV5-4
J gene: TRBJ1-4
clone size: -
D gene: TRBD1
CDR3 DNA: TGTGCCAGCAGCGCTACAGGGGAATTAGGTGAAAAACTGTTTTTT
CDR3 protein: CASSATGELGEKLFF

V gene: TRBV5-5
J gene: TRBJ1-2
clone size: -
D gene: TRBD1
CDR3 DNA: TGTGCCAGCAGCACGCGGACAGGGGGCCCCAGCTACACCTTC
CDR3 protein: CASSTRTGGPSYTF

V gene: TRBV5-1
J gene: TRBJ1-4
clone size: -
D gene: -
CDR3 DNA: TGCGCCAGCAGCCTTAGCCGGTTAACTAATGAAAAACTGTTTTTT
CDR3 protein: CASSLSRLTNEKLFF

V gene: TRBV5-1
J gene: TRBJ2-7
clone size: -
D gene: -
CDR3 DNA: TGCGCCAGCAGCTTGGGACAGCCAGTAGACGAGCAGTACTTC
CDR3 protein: CASSLGQPVDEQYF

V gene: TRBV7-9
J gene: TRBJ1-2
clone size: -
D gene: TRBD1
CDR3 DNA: TGTGCCAGCAGCCCATATCGTCTGGACAGGGACTTAAACTATGGCTACACCTTC
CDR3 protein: CASSPYRLDRDLNYGYTF

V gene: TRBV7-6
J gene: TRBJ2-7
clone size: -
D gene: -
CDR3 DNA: TGTGCCAGCAGCTTAGCGCCAGGCGTTACCTACGAGCAGTACTTC
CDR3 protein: CASSLAPGVTYEQYF

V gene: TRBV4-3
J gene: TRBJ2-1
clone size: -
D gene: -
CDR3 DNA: TGCGCCAGCAGCCGAGGGGATTTACGGGATGAGCAGTTCTTC
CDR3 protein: CASSRGDLRDEQFF